This is a list of T cell receptor beta chains from one sample in a study of cytomegalovirus exposure and HLA in healthy donors. Some clones are missing from TCRdb's copy, which holds only in-frame ones; the method was immunoSEQ multiplex PCR. The table lists about 150,000 clones, almost 85% of them singletons, with roughly 30% in the top ten. The sequenced sample was PBMCs. These receptors were obtained from a man aged 25-45 years in good health and CMV-seropositive. Each CDR3 is given with its conserved first and last residue. D genes are given only for firm matches. Clone size is shown for a subset of rows, as once, few, many or a class of expanded clone.

abundance	v_gene	j_gene	d_gene	CDR3nt	CDR3aa
-	TRBV2	TRBJ2-1	TRBD2	TGTGCCAGCAGTCCCTCCAGGAGCGGGGGCCGGAATGAGCAGTTCTTC	CASSPSRSGGRNEQFF
-	TRBV6-5	TRBJ2-3	TRBD2	TGTGCCAGCCGGAATAGCGGGGGGCTTGATACGCAGTATTTT	CASRNSGGLDTQYF
-	TRBV9	TRBJ1-1	-	TGTGCCAGCAGCGTGGCGGGGGCGGAGACTGAAGCTTTCTTT	CASSVAGAETEAFF
-	TRBV4-2	TRBJ2-7	-	TGTGCCAGCAGCCAAGATTCGGACAGCCCCTACGAGCAGTACTTC	CASSQDSDSPYEQYF
-	TRBV19	TRBJ1-2	TRBD1	TGTGCCACCCAGACAGGGGAGAGCTATGGCTACACCTTC	CATQTGESYGYTF
-	TRBV9	TRBJ1-2	TRBD1	TGTGCCAGCAGCATCGGGACAGGGCGGCCTAATGGCTACACCTTC	CASSIGTGRPNGYTF
-	TRBV14	TRBJ2-5	-	TGTGCCAGCAGCCAAGATTTACTAGCCCAGACCCAGTACTTC	CASSQDLLAQTQYF
-	TRBV15	TRBJ2-3	TRBD2	TGTGCCACCAAGGCTTCTGCGGGACTAGCGGGAGATACGCAGTATTTT	CATKASAGLAGDTQYF
once	TRBV5-1	TRBJ1-3	-	TGCGCCAGCAGCCCCTCCGGCGGGGGAAACACCATATATTTT	CASSPSGGGNTIYF
many	TRBV27	TRBJ1-6	TRBD1	TGTGCCAGCAGTCCCCTAGACAGGGTCCGTAATTCACCCCTCCACTTT	CASSPLDRVRNSPLHF
-	TRBV6-1	TRBJ2-2	-	TGTGCCAGCCGGTTCCCCGGGGAGCTGTTTTTT	CASRFPGELFF
-	TRBV11-2	TRBJ1-2	TRBD1	TGTGCCAGCAGACGACAGGGCCGTTTGGTCTATGGCTACACCTTC	CASRRQGRLVYGYTF
-	TRBV6-5	TRBJ2-1	-	TGTGCCAGCAGTTACTCTAGGAGCCTGAACAATGAGCAGTTCTTC	CASSYSRSLNNEQFF
-	TRBV7-3	TRBJ1-6	TRBD1	TGTGCCAGCAGCGCTGGACAGGGGGCTTCACCCCTCCACTTT	CASSAGQGASPLHF
-	TRBV19	TRBJ1-1	TRBD1	TGTGCCAGTAGTTTAGGACAGGGCCGCAACACTGAAGCTTTCTTT	CASSLGQGRNTEAFF
-	TRBV5-4	TRBJ2-1	TRBD2	TGTGCCAGCAGCTGGACTAGCGGTTACAATGAGCAGTTCTTC	CASSWTSGYNEQFF
-	TRBV27	TRBJ1-1	-	TGTGCCAGCAGTTCGAAAACCCTGCGGGGGTTTGGCGGCACTGAAGCTTTCTTT	CASSSKTLRGFGGTEAFF
-	TRBV19	TRBJ2-1	-	TGTGCCAGTACCCCTACTTGGGGGCCGCACAATGAGCAGTTCTTC	CASTPTWGPHNEQFF
-	TRBV27	TRBJ2-3	TRBD2	TGTGCCAGCAGTTCCTCACTAGCGGGGAGGACAGATACGCAGTATTTT	CASSSSLAGRTDTQYF
once	TRBV18	TRBJ2-3	TRBD2	TGTGCCAGCTCACTGAAATCCGGGGGGGCCGGTTCGTCCGATACGCAGTATTTT	CASSLKSGGAGSSDTQYF
-	TRBV9	TRBJ2-3	TRBD2	TGTGCCAGCAGCCCAGCGAGGGCTAGCGGGAGGGCAGATACGCAGTATTTT	CASSPARASGRADTQYF
-	TRBV15	TRBJ1-5	-	TGTGCCACCTCCAGCGGGAGGGACACACTAAAATATAGCAATCAGCCCCAGCATTTT	CATSSGRDTLKYSNQPQHF
-	TRBV5-6	TRBJ2-5	-	TGTGCCAGCAGCTCGACCCGGTTCCGGGAAGAGACCCAGTACTTC	CASSSTRFREETQYF
-	TRBV10-1	TRBJ2-7	TRBD1	TGCGCCAGCAGTCCCGGACAGGGCGGTCACGAGCAGTACTTC	CASSPGQGGHEQYF
once	TRBV4-1	TRBJ2-7	-	TGCGCCAGCAGCCAAGAATGGCTTAGCGATAGCTCCTACGAGCAGTACTTC	CASSQEWLSDSSYEQYF
-	TRBV7-7	TRBJ2-1	TRBD2	TGTGCCAGCAGCCTGCGGGCTAGCGGGAGAGATGAGCAGTTCTTC	CASSLRASGRDEQFF
-	TRBV7-2	TRBJ1-1	-	TGTGCCAGCAGCGGGTGGGGACTTGGGGGCACTGAAGCTTTCTTT	CASSGWGLGGTEAFF
-	TRBV5-1	TRBJ2-1	TRBD2	TGCGCCAGCAGCTTGGCGGCTAGCGGGAGGGCAAATGAGCAGTTCTTC	CASSLAASGRANEQFF
-	TRBV18	TRBJ1-5	TRBD1	TGTGCCAGCTCACAAGGGACAGATAGCAATCAGCCCCAGCATTTT	CASSQGTDSNQPQHF
once	TRBV19	TRBJ1-1	-	TGTGCCAGCTTCCGGGACACGAACACTGAAGCTTTCTTT	CASFRDTNTEAFF
-	TRBV18	TRBJ2-1	TRBD1	TGTGCCAGCTCACCAACGACAGGGGGGGACTACAATGAGCAGTTCTTC	CASSPTTGGDYNEQFF
-	TRBV9	TRBJ2-1	-	TGTGCCAGCAGCGTAGCGGGAGTGAAAGGTGAGCAGTTCTTC	CASSVAGVKGEQFF
many	TRBV6-1	TRBJ2-7	TRBD2	TGTGCCAGCAGTGCGTTGTCTAGCGGGGGCTACGAGCAGTACTTC	CASSALSSGGYEQYF
-	TRBV18	TRBJ1-6	TRBD1	TGTGCCAGCTCCCCTGGGACAGGGGGAGGATCACCCCTCCACTTT	CASSPGTGGGSPLHF
once	TRBV6-5	TRBJ1-4	TRBD1	TGTGCCAGCAGCCCGGGACAGGCCGAAAAACTGTTTTTT	CASSPGQAEKLFF
few	TRBV5-6	TRBJ1-5	-	TGTGCCAGCAGTGGACAGAATAGCAATCAGCCCCAGCATTTT	CASSGQNSNQPQHF
few	TRBV7-9	TRBJ2-7	-	TGTGCCAGCAGGACGGAGACTAACTCCTACGAGCAGTACTTC	CASRTETNSYEQYF
few	TRBV6-5	TRBJ2-5	-	TGTGCCAGCAGCTACAGCGGGACCCAGTACTTC	CASSYSGTQYF
once	TRBV2	TRBJ2-1	-	TGTGCCAGCAGTGAAAAGCCGTACAATGAGCAGTTCTTC	CASSEKPYNEQFF
-	TRBV10-3	TRBJ2-1	TRBD1	TGTGCCATCATTCCGACAGGGGGCAATGAGCAGTTCTTC	CAIIPTGGNEQFF
-	TRBV30	TRBJ2-3	-	TGTGCCTGGAGTGTCCAGGGGGGATCGAAAGATACGCAGTATTTT	CAWSVQGGSKDTQYF
-	TRBV19	TRBJ2-3	-	TGTGCCAGTAGTTACGGGGTCCCCGGACAGGGAGGGTTCGCAGATACGCAGTATTTT	CASSYGVPGQGGFADTQYF
few	TRBV7-2	TRBJ1-2	-	TGTGCCAGCAGCTCCCCGGGATCGGTCTATGGCTACACCTTC	CASSSPGSVYGYTF
-	TRBV4-2	TRBJ2-1	-	TGTGCCAGCAGCCACGTCGAGAGGGAGCAGTTCTTC	CASSHVEREQFF
many	TRBV7-9	TRBJ1-2	-	TGTGCCAGCAGCTTTGAGGTTGGCTACACCTTC	CASSFEVGYTF
-	TRBV6-5	TRBJ2-1	-	TGTGCCAGCACCAGGGCCGGCGGAACCAATGAGCAGTTCTTC	CASTRAGGTNEQFF
-	TRBV11-2	TRBJ1-4	-	TGTGCCAGCAGCTTAGGGGGGGAGAATAATGAAAAACTGTTTTTT	CASSLGGENNEKLFF
-	TRBV4-2	TRBJ2-2	-	TGTGCCAGCAGCCAAGAAAAGGGGGATAGAGGCGGGGAGCTGTTTTTT	CASSQEKGDRGGELFF
-	TRBV4-2	TRBJ1-4	-	TGTGCCAGCAGACAGGGCGACAGCACAACTAATGAAAAACTGTTTTTT	CASRQGDSTTNEKLFF
-	TRBV2	TRBJ1-3	-	TGTGCCAGCAGTGAGGTAGCAGGGCTTGGAAACACCATATATTTT	CASSEVAGLGNTIYF
once	TRBV30	TRBJ2-7	TRBD2	TGTGCCTGGAGCGGCACGCCCGGACTAGCGGGGGGAACCTACGAGCAGTACTTC	CAWSGTPGLAGGTYEQYF
few	TRBV5-1	TRBJ2-3	TRBD1	TGCGCCAGCAGCTTCCAGGGGGACAAGAAGGATACGCAGTATTTT	CASSFQGDKKDTQYF
-	TRBV13	TRBJ1-3	-	TGTGCCAGCAGCTTACGAGGGTTTGGAAACACCATATATTTT	CASSLRGFGNTIYF
-	TRBV2	TRBJ2-7	TRBD1	TGTGCCAGCAGCGGGACAGGGGGCACTTTCTCCTACGAGCAGTACTTC	CASSGTGGTFSYEQYF
-	TRBV29-1	TRBJ1-1	TRBD1	TGCAGCGTCAGACAGGGGGCGAACACTGAAGCTTTCTTT	CSVRQGANTEAFF